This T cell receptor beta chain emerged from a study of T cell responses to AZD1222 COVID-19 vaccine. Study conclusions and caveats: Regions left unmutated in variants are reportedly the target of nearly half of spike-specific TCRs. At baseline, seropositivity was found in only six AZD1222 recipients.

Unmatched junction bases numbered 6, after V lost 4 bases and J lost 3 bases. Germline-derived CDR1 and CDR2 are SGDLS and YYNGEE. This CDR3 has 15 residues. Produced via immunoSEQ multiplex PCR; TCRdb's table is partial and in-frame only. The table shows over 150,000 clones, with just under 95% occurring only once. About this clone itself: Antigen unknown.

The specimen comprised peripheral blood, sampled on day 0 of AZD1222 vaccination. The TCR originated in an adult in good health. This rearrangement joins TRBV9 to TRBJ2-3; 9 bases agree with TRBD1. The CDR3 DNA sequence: TGTGCCAGCAGCCCCCACAGGGGGCGGACAGATACGCAGTATTTT. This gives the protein CASSPHRGRTDTQYF.